The subject of this entry is one TCR beta chain. This specimen belongs to a study of blood T cell repertoires in COVID-19. Study-level background: PBMCs, B-cell-depleted T cells, or T cells provided the cDNA or gDNA that made up the material.

The germline V gene encodes CDR1 SNHLY and CDR2 FYNNEI. The CDR3 runs 15 residues. With 4 bases removed from V and 0 bases from J, the gap between germline ends came to 12 bases. Original analysis: From reference gene primer amplification, estimates of nucleated cell counts were derived. Profiling relied on immunoSEQ multiplex PCR, and the TCRdb table lists in-frame clones only, not all of them. V and J calls and clone size follow that table, whereas D and trimming were derived from the DNA. Counted here are 60,000 to 90,000 clones, around nine tenths occurring once; the ten biggest clones make up around 0.8%.

Sequenced: peripheral blood. This clonotype originated in a woman at least 80 years old with acute or convalescent COVID-19. The chain recombines TRBV2 with TRBJ1-1; weak D call: TRBD1 (6 bases). In DNA form, the CDR3 reads TGTGCCAGCAGTGCTCGGACAGCCCTGAACACTGAAGCTTTCTTT. Its protein is CASSARTALNTEAFF. The variable domain in full, completed from reference TRBV2 and TRBJ1-1, reads EPEVTQTPSHQVTQMGQEVILRCVPISNHLYFYWYRQILGQKVEFLVSFYNNEISEKSEIFDDQFSVERPDGSNFTLKIRSTKLEDSAMYFCASSARTALNTEAFFGQGTRLTVV.